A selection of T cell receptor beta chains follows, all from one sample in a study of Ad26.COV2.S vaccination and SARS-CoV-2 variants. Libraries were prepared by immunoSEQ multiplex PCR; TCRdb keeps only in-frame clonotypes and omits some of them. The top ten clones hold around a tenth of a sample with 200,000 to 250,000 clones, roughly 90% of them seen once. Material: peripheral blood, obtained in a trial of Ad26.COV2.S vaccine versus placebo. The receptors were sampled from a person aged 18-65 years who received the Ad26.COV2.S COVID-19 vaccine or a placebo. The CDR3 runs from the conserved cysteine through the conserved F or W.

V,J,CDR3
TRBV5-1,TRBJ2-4,CASSPYQQGIAKNIQYF
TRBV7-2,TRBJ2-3,CASSLSTPGDTQYF
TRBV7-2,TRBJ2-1,CASSLGLGISYNEQFF
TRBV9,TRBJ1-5,CASSVGEGGLNQPQHF
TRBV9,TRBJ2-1,CASSVTSGRGSYNEQFF
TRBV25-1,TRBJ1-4,CASSEEVRGGEEKLFF
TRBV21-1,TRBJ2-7,CFPYEQYF
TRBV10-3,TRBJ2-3,CAISEIGSAQSDTQYF
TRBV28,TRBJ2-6,CASTLPGVGSGANVLTF
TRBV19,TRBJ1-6,CASSLTGGPANSPLHF
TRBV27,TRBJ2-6,CASSLRAGANVLTF
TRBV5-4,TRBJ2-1,CASSSGLAGSYNEQFF
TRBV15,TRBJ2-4,CATSRAGGGWAKNIQYF
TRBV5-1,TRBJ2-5,CASSREANRETQYF
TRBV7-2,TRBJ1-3,CASSPQGGSGNTIYF
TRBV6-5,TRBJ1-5,CATRTGASNQPQHF
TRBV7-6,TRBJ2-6,CASSSPQAFSGANVLTF
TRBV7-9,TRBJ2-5,CASSPWRASVETQYF
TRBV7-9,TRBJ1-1,CASSWTGLGGTEAFF
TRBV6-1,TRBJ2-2,CASSELAGGPIGELFF
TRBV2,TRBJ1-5,CASRANRFNQPQHF
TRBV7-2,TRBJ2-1,CASSPEGLLRNEQFF
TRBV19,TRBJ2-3,CASSIDPGTDTQYF
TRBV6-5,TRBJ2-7,CAIGSEGSYEQYF
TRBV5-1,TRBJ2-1,CASSLRHSEQFF
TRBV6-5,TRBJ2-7,CASSYPGGEQYF
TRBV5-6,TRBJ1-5,CASRRLASNQPQHF
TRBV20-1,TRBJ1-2,CSASGVSGYGYTF
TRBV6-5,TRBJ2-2,CASSPGRDTGELFF
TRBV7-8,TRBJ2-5,CASISPRTGRVGTQYF
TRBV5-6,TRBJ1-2,CASSIWGLDSYGYTF
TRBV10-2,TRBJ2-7,CASSDYRGSPYEQYF
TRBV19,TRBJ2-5,CAIPRAGRETQYF
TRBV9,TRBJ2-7,CASSNGQGVYEQYF
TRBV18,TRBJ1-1,CASSSAPGARAEAFF
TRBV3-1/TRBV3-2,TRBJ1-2,CASSPSGQRLYGYTF
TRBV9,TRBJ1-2,CASSVGDLYGYTF
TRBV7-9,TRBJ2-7,CASSPWDRGTYEQYF
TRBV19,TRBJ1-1,CASSIGWTEAFF
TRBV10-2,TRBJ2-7,CASTPLPSTGGESYEQYF
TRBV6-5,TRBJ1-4,CASSYQGFNEKLFF
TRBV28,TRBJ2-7,CASSLMALREDEQYF
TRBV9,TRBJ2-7,CASSSGTSGYEQYF
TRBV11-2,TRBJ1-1,CASSLDHTMNTEAFF
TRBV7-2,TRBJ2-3,CASSAGLRDTQYF
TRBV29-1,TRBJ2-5,CSAIGGETQYF
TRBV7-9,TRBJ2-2,CAPRGGPSSGELFF
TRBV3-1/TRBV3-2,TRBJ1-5,CASSQGGGGQPQHF
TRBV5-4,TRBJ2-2,CASSLRSDEPTGELFF
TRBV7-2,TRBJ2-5,CASSPKGDRQETQYF
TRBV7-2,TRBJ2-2,CASSPLYRGPGNTGELFF
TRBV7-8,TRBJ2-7,CASTARRQASSYEQYF
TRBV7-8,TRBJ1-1,CASSLGLGGTLNTEAFF
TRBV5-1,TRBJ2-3,CASSSFQGSRTDTQYF
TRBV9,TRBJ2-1,CASSFGLAGYNEQFF
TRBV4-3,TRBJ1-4,CASSQMQGNEKLFF
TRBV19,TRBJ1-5,CASSPRGGGQPQHF
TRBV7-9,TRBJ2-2,CASSFPTSGELFF
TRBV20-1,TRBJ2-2,CSAPTGGELFF
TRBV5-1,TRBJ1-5,CASSLEGGNQPQHF